The 18 T cell receptor beta chains listed next were all sequenced from one sample in a study of blood T cell repertoires in COVID-19. Assay: immunoSEQ multiplex PCR; the TCRdb copy retains only in-frame clones and omits some. This table has about 68,000 clones, less than 90% appearing once. The sequencing sample was made of peripheral blood. The receptor source for this set is a man in his forties or fifties with active COVID-19.

The chain couples TRBV7-6 to TRBJ2-2; D gene ambiguous. CDR3 length equals 17 residues. The V gene's germline CDR1 is SGHVS and CDR2 FNYEAQ. The V end lost 2 bases, the J end lost 3 bases, and 16 bases lay between the germline ends. In DNA, the CDR3 is TGTGCCAGCAGCTTATCCCCCCTGGCGGCCGACACCGGGGAGCTGTTTTTT. Its translation is CASSLSPLAADTGELFF.

This chain uses TRBV19 with TRBJ1-5, with D possibly being TRBD1 (5 bases). Trimming removed 2 bases at V and 6 bases at J, with 11 bases between. CDR3 length: 14 residues. Germline lookup yields CDR1 LNHDA and CDR2 SQIVND (reference sequence). This CDR3 is CASSIKGVTQPQHF. Written as DNA, the CDR3 is TGTGCCAGTAGTATAAAAGGGGTTACTCAGCCCCAGCATTTT.

The chain employs TRBV15 and TRBJ1-6; D uncertain. There are 13 residues in the CDR3. V dropped 5 bases and J dropped 9 bases, with 11 bases sitting between them. CDR1 is LNHNV and CDR2 is YYDKDF in the germline V gene (reference sequence). This CDR3 reads CATSESGSSPLHF. The CDR3 DNA reads as TGTGCCACCAGCGAGTCAGGAAGTTCACCCCTCCACTTT.

V and J are TRBV5-1 and TRBJ2-6; weak D call: TRBD1 (6 bases). Germline CDR1 SGHRS, CDR2 YFSETQ. V was pared by 4 bases and J by 2 bases, with 10 bases between. The CDR3 is 15 residues long. CDR3 loop: CASSQGTAGANVLTF. The CDR3 DNA reads as TGCGCCAGCAGCCAGGGGACGGCTGGGGCCAACGTCCTGACTTTC.

CDR3 sequence reads: CASSQVAGGSYEQYF. DNA of the CDR3: TGTGCCAGCAGCCAAGTAGCGGGAGGATCCTACGAGCAGTACTTC. The rearrangement uses TRBV4-2 and TRBJ2-7; the match to TRBD2 covers 10 bases. V lost 1 base and J lost 1; bases outside the gene matches: 1. Germline V gene lookup returns CDR1 LGHNA and CDR2 YNFKEQ. The CDR3 covers 15 residues.

The rearrangement uses TRBV7-2 and TRBJ2-5, with D uncertain. Germline CDR1 is SGHTA and CDR2 is FQGNSA. CDR3 length: 13 amino acids. V lost 1 base to trimming and J lost 5 bases, with 8 bases between them. The chain's CDR3 is CASSLGVRETQYF. CDR3 DNA: TGTGCCAGCAGCTTAGGAGTGAGGGAGACCCAGTACTTC.

The rearrangement links TRBV7-9 to TRBJ2-7; TRBD1 might be the D (6 bases). Germline CDR1 and CDR2: SEHNR and FQNEAQ (reference sequence). Trimming removed 5 bases at V and 2 bases at J, with 19 bases between. CDR3 length: 16 residues. This chain's CDR3 is CASSPLKGEGAYEQYF. The CDR3 DNA is TGTGCCAGCAGCCCACTCAAGGGGGAAGGCGCCTACGAGCAGTACTTC.

This chain links TRBV3-1 (or the pseudogene TRBV3-2) with TRBJ2-5; D is unclear. CDR3 length: 14 residues. The V gene lost 0 bases and the J gene lost 3 bases, with 8 bases spanning the gap. Germline CDR1 LGHDT, CDR2 YNNKEL (reference sequence). CDR3 residues: CASSQDPYKETQYF. CDR3 DNA sequence: TGTGCCAGCAGCCAAGATCCGTACAAAGAGACCCAGTACTTC.

The chain employs TRBV9 and TRBJ2-1; 10 bases agree with TRBD1. The V gene's germline CDR1 is SGDLS and CDR2 YYNGEE. Germline trimming cut 4 bases from V and 6 bases from J; bases unmatched to any gene: 4. The CDR3 length is 14 residues. The CDR3 nucleotides are TGTGCCAGCAGCCTTTGGACAGGGGGCAATGAGCAGTTCTTC. This encodes CASSLWTGGNEQFF.

V and J are TRBV19 and TRBJ1-2; 7 bases are shared with TRBD1. This CDR3 has 13 amino acids. V lost 9 bases to trimming and J lost 4 bases; unmatched junction nucleotides: 8. Per germline, CDR1 LNHDA and CDR2 SQIVND (reference sequence). The CDR3 nucleotides are TGTGCCAGCCGGGACAGACGATCCTATGGCTACACCTTC. Encoded protein: CASRDRRSYGYTF.

The V gene is TRBV7-9, the J gene TRBJ2-6; unclear D gene. V was clipped by 1 base and J by 0 bases, with 16 bases between them. Germline loops: CDR1 SEHNR, CDR2 FQNEAQ (reference sequence). The CDR3 sequence is 19 residues long. Here the CDR3 reads CASSLGEDLVGSGANVLTF. CDR3 DNA: TGTGCCAGCAGCTTAGGCGAGGATTTAGTTGGCTCTGGGGCCAACGTCCTGACTTTC.

The chain is built from TRBV5-4 and TRBJ2-3; D unclear. With 4 bases removed from V and 7 bases from J, the gap between germline ends came to 10 bases. The CDR3 loop spans 12 amino acids. Germline V gene data show CDR1 as SGHNT and CDR2 as YYREEE (reference sequence). The CDR3 region is CASSTGSNTQYF. The CDR3 bases are TGTGCCAGCAGCACCGGGTCAAATACGCAGTATTTT.

The chain carries TRBV19 and TRBJ2-7; 7 bases align to TRBD2. The CDR3 spans 15 residues. Germline V gene lookup returns CDR1 LNHDA and CDR2 SQIVND (reference sequence). The trim removed 3 bases at V and 1 base at J, leaving 6 bases unmatched. The CDR3 region is CASSIRSSGSYEQYF. The CDR3 DNA sequence: TGTGCCAGTAGTATTCGGTCTAGCGGTTCCTACGAGCAGTACTTC.

V gene TRBV6-1 combines with J gene TRBJ1-6, with D possibly being TRBD1 (5 bases). The V and J ends lost 1 base and 4 bases respectively, with 11 bases between them. The CDR3 consists of 16 residues. CDR1 and CDR2 from the germline V gene are MNHNS and SASEGT. DNA of the CDR3: TGTGCCAGCAGTGAAGTTGCAGGGAAATATAATTCACCCCTCCACTTT. This codes for CASSEVAGKYNSPLHF.

V gene TRBV5-6 combines with J gene TRBJ1-6; 7 positions agree with TRBD1. Unmatched junction bases numbered 8, after V lost 6 bases and J lost 8 bases. Germline V gene lookup returns CDR1 SGHDT and CDR2 YYEEEE. The CDR3 has 14 residues. The CDR3: CASTSARGYSPLHF. The CDR3 nucleotides read TGTGCCAGCACCTCGGCCAGGGGGTATTCACCCCTCCACTTT.

The J gene is TRBJ2-3, the V gene TRBV5-1; D gene uncertain. Trimming cost V 4 bases and J 4 bases, with 7 bases left between them. Germline assignment: CDR1 SGHRS and CDR2 YFSETQ. The CDR3 length is 12 residues. The CDR3 DNA sequence: TGCGCCAGCAGCCCGGGTGCAGATACGCAGTATTTT. Translated: CASSPGADTQYF.

The V call is TRBV4-2, the J call TRBJ2-2; 8 bases are a match to TRBD2. Germline V gene lookup returns CDR1 LGHNA and CDR2 YNFKEQ. With 0 bases clipped from V and 6 bases from J, the junction kept 6 bases outside the gene matches. CDR3 length: 16 amino acids. The CDR3 here is CASSQDQSGLAGELFF. The CDR3 DNA is TGTGCCAGCAGCCAAGATCAGTCGGGACTAGCCGGGGAGCTGTTTTTT.

The chain recombines TRBV19 with TRBJ1-2, with D perhaps TRBD1 (6 bases). Germline V gene lookup returns CDR1 LNHDA and CDR2 SQIVND (reference sequence). Trimming removed 3 bases from V and 8 bases from J, with 16 bases in between. The CDR3 runs 14 residues. CDR3 in DNA: TGTGCCAGTAGTATTGTTGGCCTTGGACAGGGCTACACCTTC. Its protein is CASSIVGLGQGYTF. Full variable domain (rest looked up from reference TRBV19 and TRBJ1-2): DGGITQSPKYLFRKEGQNVTLSCEQNLNHDAMYWYRQDPGQGLRLIYYSQIVNDFQKGDIAEGYSVSREKKESFPLTVTSAQKNPTAFYLCASSIVGLGQGYTFGSGTRLTVV.